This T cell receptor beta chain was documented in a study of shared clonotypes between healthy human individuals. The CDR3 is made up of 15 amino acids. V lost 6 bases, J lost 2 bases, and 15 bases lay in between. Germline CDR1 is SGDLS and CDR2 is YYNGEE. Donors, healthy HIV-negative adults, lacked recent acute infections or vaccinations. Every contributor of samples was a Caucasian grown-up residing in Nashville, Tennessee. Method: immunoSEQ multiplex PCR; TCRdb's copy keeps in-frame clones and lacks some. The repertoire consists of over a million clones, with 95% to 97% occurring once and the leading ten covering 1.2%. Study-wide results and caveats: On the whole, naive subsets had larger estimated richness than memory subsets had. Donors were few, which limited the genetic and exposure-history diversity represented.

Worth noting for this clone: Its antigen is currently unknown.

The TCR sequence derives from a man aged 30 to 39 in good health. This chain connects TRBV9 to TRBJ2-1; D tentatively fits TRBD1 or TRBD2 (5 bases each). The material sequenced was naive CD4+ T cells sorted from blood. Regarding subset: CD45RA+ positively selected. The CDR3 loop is CASTGLRGPYNEQFF. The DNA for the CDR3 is TGTGCCAGCACGGGGCTACGCGGGCCCTACAATGAGCAGTTCTTC.